The clone carrying this T cell receptor (beta chain) was detected ten times or more. What it binds is not known. Germline V gene sequence: CDR1 WSHSY, CDR2 SAAADI. The CDR3 is made up of 15 amino acids. V lost 0 bases and J 1 base, leaving 8 bases between the germline ends. Diagnosing involved the use of clinical symptoms, serum thyroxine and TRAb, thyroid ultrasound and orbital computed tomography. PBMCs were derived from roughly 10 ml fresh peripheral blood. The source of the sample is a study of T cells in Graves' hyperthyroidism and ophthalmopathy. Study observations and caveats: Patients with ophthalmopathy were separated from those with stable hyperthyroidism by a 13 V-J model. Most expanded thyroid clonotypes above 0.001 recurred in blood.

TCR beta CDR3 regions were amplified from RNA transcripts. TCR CDR3 regions were first amplified by RT-PCR with HTBI primers. TCRdb redid the calling of the multiplex PCR reads with MiXCR, one entry per CDR3 protein. This table holds hundreds of thousands of distinct CDR3 sequences, 15% to 19% found once. Sample: blood. The chain links TRBV10-2 to TRBJ2-3; weak D call: TRBD2 (6 bases). The sequence was obtained from a young woman with Graves' hyperthyroidism that later progressed to Graves' ophthalmopathy. CDR3 amino acids: CASSESASGTDTQYF. The CDR3 coding sequence is TGCGCCAGCAGTGAGTCGGCTAGCGGCACAGATACGCAGTATTTT.